This T cell receptor beta chain was captured in a study of blood T cell repertoires in COVID-19. Across the whole study: Collection of acute and convalescent COVID-19 samples took place in the United States, Italy and Spain. The cDNA or gDNA used as material had been derived from T cells, B-cell-depleted T cells, or PBMCs.

This clone has at least ten counts. Per the original methods: Estimation of nucleated cell counts was performed using reference gene primer amplification. Assay: immunoSEQ multiplex PCR; the TCRdb copy retains only in-frame clones and omits some. The V and J calls and clone size are taken from that table; D and trimming were inferred from the DNA. The profile covers around 150,000 clones, with 77% appearing a single time and about 3% taken by the ten largest. The CDR3 runs to 15 residues. CDR1 and CDR2 from the germline V gene are SGHTS and YDEGEE. V lost 0 bases and J 0 bases, leaving 9 bases between the germline ends.

The receptor comes from a man between 65 and 85 years old with acute or convalescent COVID-19. The chain links TRBV5-8 to TRBJ1-1; D ambiguous. The sequenced sample was peripheral blood. In nucleotides, the CDR3 is TGTGCCAGCAGCTTGGGGGCAGCCATGAACACTGAAGCTTTCTTT. Translating it yields CASSLGAAMNTEAFF.